Each of the 10 T cell receptor beta chains below was sequenced from the same sample in a study of shared clonotypes between healthy human individuals (dated by TCRdb to 2018 to 2020). The method was the immunoSEQ multiplex PCR assay. TCRdb re-hosts the immuneACCESS table, in-frame sequences only. Its copies lack some clones; in the studies checked, an unresolved V gene accounts for under half of them, and the cause for the rest is not known. This sample comprises more than 90,000 clones, 67% of them detected only once. Over 35% of the sample rests with the top ten. Material: memory CD8+ T cells sorted from blood. Reading the label with the study, this specimen's cell subset or site is: CD45RO+ cells pooled with CCR7-negative TemRA cells. These receptors originate from a man younger than 45 in good health.

The rearrangement joins TRBV7-2 to TRBJ1-3; D uncertain. V was trimmed by 3 bases and J by 0 bases, leaving 12 bases between them. CDR3 length equals 16 residues. Per the germline V gene, CDR1 is SGHTA and CDR2 is FQGNSA. CDR3 nucleotides: TGTGCCAGCAGCTTTGGGCCAGGCAGCTCTGGAAACACCATATATTTT. This gives the protein CASSFGPGSSGNTIYF. The entire variable domain, with the rest obtained from reference TRBV7-2 and TRBJ1-3, is as follows: GAGVSQSPSNKVTEKGKDVELRCDPISGHTALYWYRQSLGQGLEFLIYFQGNSAPDKSGLPSDRFSAERTGGSVSTLTIQRTQQEDSAVYLCASSFGPGSSGNTIYFGEGSWLTVV.

This clone occurred once. The chain has TRBV9 and TRBJ1-3; D is possibly TRBD1 (6 bases). The CDR3 has 15 amino acids. Germline V gene lookup returns CDR1 SGDLS and CDR2 YYNGEE. With 0 bases removed from V and 2 bases from J, the gap between germline ends came to 9 bases. CDR3 region: CASSVAGGTGNTIYF. In DNA, the CDR3 is TGTGCCAGCAGCGTAGCTGGGGGCACTGGAAACACCATATATTTT.

CDR3 bases: TGTGCCAGCTCCATCTTCTACGAGCAGTACTTC. It encodes CASSIFYEQYF. The chain recombines TRBV28 with TRBJ2-7, with D unclear. V lost 8 bases and J lost 3, with 8 bases in between. The CDR3 contains 11 residues. CDR1 and CDR2 from the germline V gene are MDHEN and SYDVKM.

The chain is built from TRBV11-2 and TRBJ2-7; 8 nucleotides agree with TRBD2. V trimming: 4 bases; J trimming: 3 bases; junction bases outside the gene matches: 8. This CDR3 spans 15 amino acids. In germline, CDR1 is SGHAT, CDR2 FQNNGV. The CDR3, as DNA: TGTGCCAGCAGCTCAGGAGCGGGAGACCTCTACGAGCAGTACTTC. Its translation: CASSSGAGDLYEQYF.

The rearrangement joins TRBV11-2 to TRBJ1-1; 7 bases map to TRBD1. The V gene end was trimmed by 0 bases and the J gene end by 5 bases; junction bases not matched to a gene: 6. CDR1 SGHAT and CDR2 FQNNGV come from the germline V gene. This CDR3 has 15 amino acids. DNA of the CDR3: TGTGCCAGCAGCTTAGAGCAGACAGGGCGAACTGAAGCTTTCTTT. Amino acids: CASSLEQTGRTEAFF.

The chain couples TRBV27 to TRBJ2-7, with 12 nucleotides matching TRBD2. Germline CDR1 reads MNHEY; CDR2 reads SMNVEV (reference sequence). V trimming: 6 bases; J trimming: 4 bases; junction bases outside the gene matches: 7. The CDR3 sequence is 15 residues long. The CDR3 bases are TGTGCCAGCAGCACCGCCACTAGCGGGAGGTACGAGCAGTACTTC. Translation gives CASSTATSGRYEQYF.

V gene TRBV6-5 combines with J gene TRBJ2-1; 10 bases line up with TRBD2. Germline-derived CDR1 and CDR2 are MNHEY and SVGAGI. The CDR3 runs to 16 residues. V dropped 2 bases and J dropped 2; count of bases not matched to a gene: 3. The CDR3 here is CASSYRLAGAYNEQFF. CDR3 bases: TGTGCCAGCAGTTACCGGCTAGCGGGAGCCTACAATGAGCAGTTCTTC.

By sample share, this clone is medium-sized (0.01 to 0.1%). The V gene is TRBV28, the J gene TRBJ2-1; TRBD2 is a possible D gene (6 bases). Germline V gives CDR1 MDHEN, CDR2 SYDVKM. The CDR3 consists of 13 residues. Trimming left V 10 bases short and J 8 bases short, with 18 bases between. Here the CDR3 DNA reads TGTGCCACGCGGGACCCCCGGATGGATGAGCAGTTCTTC. Its protein product is CATRDPRMDEQFF.

This clone has just one count. The rearrangement links TRBV6-4 to TRBJ2-1, with a possible D match to TRBD2 (5 bases). Germline values: CDR1 MRHNA, CDR2 SNTAGT. The germline V and J ends were trimmed by 0 bases and 5 bases, with 5 bases remaining between them. This CDR3 contains 13 residues. CDR3 region: CASSDSRDNEQFF. In DNA, the CDR3 is TGTGCCAGCAGTGACTCGCGGGACAATGAGCAGTTCTTC.

J is TRBJ2-1 and V is TRBV6-5; D gene unclear. V was shortened by 6 bases and J by 8 bases, with 14 bases between the two germline ends. This CDR3 comprises 13 residues. Per the germline V gene, CDR1 is MNHEY and CDR2 is SVGAGI. The DNA of the CDR3 is TGTGCCAGCAGAACCACGAGGTCGGATGAGCAGTTCTTC. Translated: CASRTTRSDEQFF.